The 14 T cell receptor beta chains in this list originate from one sample, sequenced in a study of identical twins. TCRdb reprocessed the 5' RACE reads via MiXCR and lists one record per CDR3 protein. The profile covers 350,000 to 450,000 distinct CDR3 sequences, with around 20% appearing a single time and 9% to 15% taken by the ten largest. The sequenced sample was naive T cells sorted from blood. These receptors all stem from a man between 45 and 60 years old in good health.

In its sample, this clonotype was seen a few times. The chain couples TRBV6-1 to TRBJ1-1; 7 bases fit TRBD1. V was pared by 5 bases and J by 0 bases, with 3 bases of the junction left unmatched. Germline V gene lookup returns CDR1 MNHNS and CDR2 SASEGT. This CDR3 comprises 14 residues. The CDR3: CASSKGQMNTEAFF. The CDR3 DNA is TGTGCCAGCAGTAAGGGACAGATGAACACTGAAGCTTTCTTT.

This clonotype has ten or more counts. This chain connects TRBV6-1 to TRBJ1-2; no reliable D call. Trimming cost V 7 bases and J 6 bases, with 18 bases left between them. Germline loops: CDR1 MNHNS, CDR2 SASEGT. The CDR3 extends over 14 amino acids. The CDR3 sequence is CASTSVVGWDGYTF. CDR3 nucleotides: TGTGCCAGCACCTCTGTGGTGGGGTGGGATGGCTACACCTTC.

The V and J genes are TRBV29-1 and TRBJ1-1; D is uncertain. Germline CDR1 reads SQVTM; CDR2 reads ANQGSEA. Between the trimmed V and J ends, which lost 7 bases and 0 bases, there was a span of 9 bases. The CDR3 sequence is 12 residues long. The CDR3 loop reads CSGSYMNTEAFF. The CDR3 region has the DNA TGCAGCGGTTCATACATGAACACTGAAGCTTTCTTT.

This clonotype has a handful of counts. The chain couples TRBV6-2 or TRBV6-3 to TRBJ2-7, with D possibly being TRBD2 (5 bases). This CDR3 is built from 13 residues. Trimming stripped 10 bases from V and 2 bases from J, with 15 bases between. CDR1 is MNHEY and CDR2 is SVGEGT in the germline V gene. CDR3 nucleotides: TGTGCCACCCAATATCGGGAACCCTACGAGCAGTACTTC. Its translation: CATQYREPYEQYF.

This chain connects TRBV15 to TRBJ1-3, with unresolved D. CDR3 size: 13 residues. Germline CDR1 and CDR2: LNHNV and YYDKDF (reference sequence). V was trimmed by 0 bases and J by 4 bases, leaving 4 bases between them. CDR3 protein: CATSRDPGNTIYF. The CDR3 DNA reads as TGTGCCACCAGCAGAGATCCGGGAAACACCATATATTTT.

This clonotype was observed a few times. V is TRBV27 and J is TRBJ2-7; 13 bases line up with TRBD2. The germline V gene encodes CDR1 MNHEY and CDR2 SMNVEV (reference sequence). The CDR3 covers 13 residues. The V and J ends lost 8 bases and 8 bases, in that order; junction bases with no gene match: 6. CDR3 in DNA: TGTGCCAGCCGGACTAGCGGGGGCTTGCAGCAGTACTTC. Translation gives CASRTSGGLQQYF.

This clonotype occurred a few times. V and J are TRBV9 and TRBJ2-7; D might be TRBD1 (5 bases). CDR1 and CDR2 from the germline V gene are SGDLS and YYNGEE. The CDR3 sequence is 12 residues long. The V gene lost 3 bases and the J gene lost 3 bases, with 7 bases spanning the gap. This chain's CDR3 is CASSATGYEQYF. CDR3 in DNA: TGTGCCAGCAGCGCCACAGGCTACGAGCAGTACTTC.

The chain recombines TRBV25-1 with TRBJ2-5; D call uncertain. Germline V lookup: CDR1 MGHDK, CDR2 SYGVNS. Between the trimmed V and J ends, which lost 5 bases and 5 bases, there was a span of 6 bases. The CDR3 runs to 11 residues. CDR3 protein: CASSNRETQYF. The CDR3 nucleotides read TGTGCCAGCAGTAATCGGGAGACCCAGTACTTC.

This clonotype was seen more than once but under ten times. V and J are TRBV27 and TRBJ1-2, with a weak D call TRBD1 (5 bases). Trimming pared 2 bases from V and 4 bases from J, leaving 14 bases between. This CDR3 spans 15 amino acids. Germline CDR1 MNHEY, CDR2 SMNVEV (reference sequence). The CDR3 DNA reads TGTGCCAGCAGTTTACTGGGGGAAGCGAGCTATGGCTACACCTTC. Residues: CASSLLGEASYGYTF.

V gene TRBV10-3 combines with J gene TRBJ2-3; D ambiguous. V was cut by 6 bases and J by 2 bases, with 15 bases left in between. This CDR3 contains 15 residues. Germline CDR1 reads ENHRY; CDR2 reads SYGVKD. Here the CDR3 reads CAIRGGSGSTDTQYF. For the CDR3, the DNA is TGTGCCATCAGAGGCGGCTCCGGGTCCACAGATACGCAGTATTTT.

The chain links TRBV7-9 to TRBJ2-3; D not certain. The CDR3 runs to 11 residues. Deletions cut 5 bases from V and 4 bases from J, with 4 bases between. Per the germline V gene, CDR1 is SEHNR and CDR2 is FQNEAQ (reference sequence). CDR3: CASSKPDTQYF. CDR3 nucleotide sequence: TGTGCCAGCAGCAAACCAGATACGCAGTATTTT. Full variable domain (missing parts from reference TRBV7-9 and TRBJ2-3): DTGVSQNPRHKITKRGQNVTFRCDPISEHNRLYWYRQTLGQGPEFLTYFQNEAQLEKSRLLSDRFSAERPKGSFSTLEIQRTEQGDSAMYLCASSKPDTQYFGPGTRLTVL.

This clonotype was observed many times. The chain is built from TRBV10-3 and TRBJ2-1; 9 nucleotides align to TRBD2. The V gene end was trimmed by 7 bases and the J gene end by 5 bases; junction bases not matched to a gene: 9. Germline CDR1 reads ENHRY; CDR2 reads SYGVKD. CDR3 size: 15 residues. The CDR3 region is CAITMSGGPNNEQFF. The CDR3 DNA sequence: TGTGCCATCACTATGAGCGGGGGGCCGAACAATGAGCAGTTCTTC.

The sample holds a few counts of this clonotype. The rearrangement uses TRBV20-1 and TRBJ1-2, with 7 bases that match TRBD1. Per the germline V gene, CDR1 is DFQATT and CDR2 is SNEGSKA (reference sequence). There are 16 residues in the CDR3. J lost 4 bases, V lost 5 bases, and 16 bases had no gene match. The CDR3 DNA sequence: TGCAGTGCTCCGACCCTAACGACAGGGTCTGGCTATGGCTACACCTTC. It is translated as CSAPTLTTGSGYGYTF.

This clonotype was detected ten times or more. The chain couples TRBV6-2 or TRBV6-3 to TRBJ2-5, with 11 bases lining up with TRBD2. With 5 bases clipped from V and 7 bases from J, the junction kept 15 bases outside the gene matches. From germline, CDR1 is MNHEY and CDR2 SVGEGT. The CDR3 runs to 17 residues. The CDR3 coding sequence is TGTGCCAGCAGTAATCACCCGGGACTAGCGGAGATACGGACCCAGTACTTC. Translation gives CASSNHPGLAEIRTQYF.